The clone carrying this T cell receptor (beta chain) was observed at least ten times. Its antigen is not known. The sample is drawn from a study of T cells in Graves' hyperthyroidism and ophthalmopathy. The CDR3 has 13 amino acids. V was pared by 4 bases and J by 11 bases, with 17 bases between. The study excluded patients with uncontrolled infection, other autoimmune disease, pregnancy or lactation. Diagnostic decisions used clinical symptoms, serum thyroxine and TRAb, thyroid ultrasound and orbital computed tomography. Template material for amplifying TCR beta CDR3 regions consisted of RNA transcripts. A set of HTBI primers served as the primers for a first-round RT-PCR of the TCR CDR3. TCRdb reprocessed the multiplex PCR reads via MiXCR and lists one record per CDR3 protein. The table includes 640,000 or so distinct CDR3 sequences, roughly 15% detected once. Broader study findings: Most thyroid-expanded clonotypes above 0.001 were also found in blood. The model anticipated ophthalmopathy a median about 7.1 months pre-onset.

The sample comprised blood. The chain carries TRBV12-3 or TRBV12-4 and TRBJ1-1, with D possibly being TRBD1 (5 bases). This clonotype was sampled from a woman between 35 and 50 years old with Graves' ophthalmopathy. The CDR3: CASSSTGTRRAFF. CDR3 bases: TGTGCCAGCAGTTCCACAGGAACCCGAAGGGCTTTCTTT.